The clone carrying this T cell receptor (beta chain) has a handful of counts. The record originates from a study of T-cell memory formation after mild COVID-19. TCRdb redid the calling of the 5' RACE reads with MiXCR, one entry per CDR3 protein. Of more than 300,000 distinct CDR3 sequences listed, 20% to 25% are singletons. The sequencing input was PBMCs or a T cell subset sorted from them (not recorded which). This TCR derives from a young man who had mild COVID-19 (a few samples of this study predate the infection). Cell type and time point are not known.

CDR3 sequence reads: CASQWGTDTQYF. The CDR3 nucleotides read TGTGCCAGCCAGTGGGGCACAGATACGCAGTATTTT. The V call is TRBV2, the J call TRBJ2-3; D unresolved. CDR3 length: 12 residues. Germline V gives CDR1 SNHLY, CDR2 FYNNEI. The V end lost 8 bases, the J end lost 1 base, and 7 bases lay between the germline ends.